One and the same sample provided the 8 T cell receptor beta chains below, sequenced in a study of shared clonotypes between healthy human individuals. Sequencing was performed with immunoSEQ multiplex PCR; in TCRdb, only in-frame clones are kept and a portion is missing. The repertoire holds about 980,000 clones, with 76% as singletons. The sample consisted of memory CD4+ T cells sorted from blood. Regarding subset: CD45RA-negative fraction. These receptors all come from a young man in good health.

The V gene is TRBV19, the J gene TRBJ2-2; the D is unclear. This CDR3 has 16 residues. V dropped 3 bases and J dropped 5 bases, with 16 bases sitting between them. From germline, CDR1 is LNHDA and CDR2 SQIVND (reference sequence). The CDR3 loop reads CASSILSGYGTGELFF. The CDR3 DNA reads TGTGCCAGTAGTATTCTTTCCGGGTACGGGACCGGGGAGCTGTTTTTT.

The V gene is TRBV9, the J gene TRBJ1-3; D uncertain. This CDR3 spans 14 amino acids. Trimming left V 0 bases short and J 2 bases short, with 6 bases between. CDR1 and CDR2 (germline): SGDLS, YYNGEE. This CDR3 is CASSVGETGNTIYF. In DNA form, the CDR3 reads TGTGCCAGCAGCGTAGGGGAAACTGGAAACACCATATATTTT.

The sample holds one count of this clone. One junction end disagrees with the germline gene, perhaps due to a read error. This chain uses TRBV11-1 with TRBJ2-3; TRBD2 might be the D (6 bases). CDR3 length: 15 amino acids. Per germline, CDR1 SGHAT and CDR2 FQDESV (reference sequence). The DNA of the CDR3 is TGTGCCAGCAGCTTAGGAGGAACTAGCATAGATACGCAGTATTTT. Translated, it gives CASSLGGTSIDTQYF.

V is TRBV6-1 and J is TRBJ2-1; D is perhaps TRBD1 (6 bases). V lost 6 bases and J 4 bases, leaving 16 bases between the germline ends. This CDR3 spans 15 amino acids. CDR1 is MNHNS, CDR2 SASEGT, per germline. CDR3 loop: CASSVTRTEYNEQFF. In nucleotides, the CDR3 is TGTGCCAGCAGCGTAACAAGGACAGAATACAATGAGCAGTTCTTC.

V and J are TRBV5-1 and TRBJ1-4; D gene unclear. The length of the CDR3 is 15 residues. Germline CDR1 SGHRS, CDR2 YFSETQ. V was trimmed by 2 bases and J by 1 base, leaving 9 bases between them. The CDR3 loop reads CASSLILGTNEKLFF. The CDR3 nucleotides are TGCGCCAGCAGCTTAATTCTGGGAACTAATGAAAAACTGTTTTTT.

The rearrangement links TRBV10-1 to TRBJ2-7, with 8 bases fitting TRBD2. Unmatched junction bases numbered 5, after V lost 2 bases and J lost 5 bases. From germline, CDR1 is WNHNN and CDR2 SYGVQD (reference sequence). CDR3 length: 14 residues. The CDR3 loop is CASSEGGRKDEQYF. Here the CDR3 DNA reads TGCGCCAGCAGTGAGGGCGGGAGGAAGGACGAGCAGTACTTC.

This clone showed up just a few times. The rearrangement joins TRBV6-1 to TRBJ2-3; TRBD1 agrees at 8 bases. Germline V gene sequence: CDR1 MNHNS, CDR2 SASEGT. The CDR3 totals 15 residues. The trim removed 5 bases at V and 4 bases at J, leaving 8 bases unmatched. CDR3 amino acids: CASSRDRGVADTQYF. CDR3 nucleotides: TGTGCCAGCAGTAGAGACAGGGGTGTAGCAGATACGCAGTATTTT.

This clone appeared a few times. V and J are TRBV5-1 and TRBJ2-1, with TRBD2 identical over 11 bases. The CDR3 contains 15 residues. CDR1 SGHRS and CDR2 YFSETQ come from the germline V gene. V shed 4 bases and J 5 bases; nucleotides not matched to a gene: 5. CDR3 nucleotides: TGCGCCAGCAGCGCGACTAGCGGGGTAGACAATGAGCAGTTCTTC. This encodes CASSATSGVDNEQFF.